The rows below give T cell receptor beta chains drawn from one sample of a study of blood T cell repertoires in COVID-19. The protocol was immunoSEQ multiplex PCR, while the TCRdb copy is restricted to in-frame clones and leaves out a portion. The data contain about 76,000 clones, about 92% of them singletons. Sequencing was performed on peripheral blood. The source of these receptors is a human donor in a cohort sampled during active COVID-19. The CDR3 runs from the conserved cysteine through the conserved F or W. A D gene is named only where the DNA matches it firmly.

v_call: TRBV19
j_call: TRBJ1-1
d_call: TRBD1
cdr3_nt: TGTGCCAGTAGTTTCGGACAGGGGGAAGCTTTCTTT
cdr3_aa: CASSFGQGEAFF

v_call: TRBV11-2
j_call: TRBJ2-7
d_call: .
cdr3_nt: TGTGCCAGCAGCCTCGACCAGGGAGAGCAGTACTTC
cdr3_aa: CASSLDQGEQYF

v_call: TRBV5-6
j_call: TRBJ2-5
d_call: .
cdr3_nt: TGTGCCAGCAGCCTCGGAGGATCACAAGAGACCCAGTACTTC
cdr3_aa: CASSLGGSQETQYF

v_call: TRBV28
j_call: TRBJ1-1
d_call: .
cdr3_nt: TGTGCCAGCAGTTTGGGACGGGGGAAAGCTTTCTTT
cdr3_aa: CASSLGRGKAFF

v_call: TRBV11-2
j_call: TRBJ2-7
d_call: TRBD1
cdr3_nt: TGTGCCAGCAGTACCGGGACAGGGACCTACGAGCAGTACTTC
cdr3_aa: CASSTGTGTYEQYF

v_call: TRBV7-2
j_call: TRBJ1-5
d_call: .
cdr3_nt: TGTGCCAGCAGCTTAAAGGAGGGAGGCAATCAGCCCCAGCATTTT
cdr3_aa: CASSLKEGGNQPQHF

v_call: TRBV28
j_call: TRBJ2-1
d_call: TRBD1
cdr3_nt: TGTGCCAGCAGTCCCTGGACAGGCGGGCAGTTCTTC
cdr3_aa: CASSPWTGGQFF

v_call: TRBV5-4
j_call: TRBJ2-5
d_call: .
cdr3_nt: TGTGCCAGCAGCTTCGGGGGATTTGGAGAGACCCAGTACTTC
cdr3_aa: CASSFGGFGETQYF

v_call: TRBV27
j_call: TRBJ2-7
d_call: TRBD2
cdr3_nt: TGTGCCAGCAGTTCCCTGACTAGCACGCTCTCCTACGAGCAGTACTTC
cdr3_aa: CASSSLTSTLSYEQYF

v_call: TRBV4-2
j_call: TRBJ1-2
d_call: .
cdr3_nt: TGTGCCAGCAGCCAAGACCCCCCGGGGGGCGCGGGCTATGGCTACACCTTC
cdr3_aa: CASSQDPPGGAGYGYTF